This T cell receptor (beta chain) was captured by sequencing in a study of shared clonotypes between healthy human individuals (dated by TCRdb to the early 2020s). For the wider study: A couple of women and three men aged 18 to 49 years were included in the cohort. To estimate repertoire size and how much clonotype sharing occurs between individuals, the study deeply sequenced the blood TCR repertoires of about five healthy adults. To increase sequencing depth and limit assay-specific biases, TCR repertoire library preparation and sequencing were carried out by different laboratories using diverse techniques. Between about 0.85 and 9.5 billion PBMCs per donor were obtained by leukapheresis. What the study reported, not specific to this receptor: Because the study included a small number of donors, the genetic and exposure-history diversity represented was limited. Sampling was restricted to blood, and TCR repertoires in tissue are likely to differ from TCR repertoires in blood. Based on pairwise subsampling, the degree of clonotype sharing among donors was expected to be affected by sequencing depth.

This clone was recorded many times. No cognate antigen has been identified for it. Base-call qualities are not available, and no considerably larger clone is one nucleotide away. The donors were healthy, HIV-negative adults with no recently reported acute infections or vaccinations. Only Caucasian adults living in Nashville, Tennessee, USA were represented among the donors. For unsorted samples, tens of millions of PBMCs were counted, and genomic DNA was extracted using the QIAamp DNA Blood Mini kit. Blood was collected by leukapheresis, and PBMCs were isolated by Ficoll-Histopaque density gradient centrifugation and then cryopreserved in liquid nitrogen vapor phase. V lost 9 bases and J lost 6 bases; the stretch between them is 20 bases long. The CDR3 measures 15 amino acids from cysteine to phenylalanine. Of the read, only the CDR3 DNA is kept; its 45 bases are in frame from base 1. Sequences SGHAT (CDR1) and FQNNGV (CDR2) are obtained from the germline V gene.

Using the deep immunoSEQ assay, multiplex PCR amplified TCR CDR3 regions from genomic DNA. Genomic DNA extracted from each cell subset was distributed evenly over all wells of several immunoSEQ 96-well plates, and each plate served as one replicate. For unsorted PBMC, each replicate PCR was loaded with roughly 330 ng genomic DNA, equivalent to 25,000 to 35,000 T cell genomes. Ten immunoSEQ deep assay plates were used to sequence the unsorted PBMC genomic DNA. The purified libraries were quantified using a Qubit 3.0 fluorometer, sized with a Bioanalyzer 2100, and then quantified again using the KAPA Library Quantification kit. A separate single-read 150-cycle Illumina NextSeq 550 flow cell was used to sequence each immunoSEQ 96-well plate. On the authors' methods: Because the immunoSEQ output held only junctional sequences and lacked quality scores, the filtering could not match the filtering applied to full-length reads. Sequences were annotated with PyIR, a Python wrapper for IgBLAST v1.9, and V/J genes and CDR3 were assigned using IMGT germline references. Reads were filtered out if the reads had weak V/J assignments (E-value above 1e-6), no CDR3, stop codons, out-of-frame junctions, or ambiguous translated residues. V3J clonotypes were defined by identical inferred V gene, J gene, and CDR3 amino acid sequence. To compute the percentage overlap between repertoires, the number of shared unique clonotypes was divided by the size of the smaller repertoire. Three approaches were used to assess repertoire richness: RTK rarefaction, the Chao1 estimator, and Recon v2.1 estimates of unobserved clonotypes. Imported from immuneACCESS, the table was reduced by TCRdb to in-frame sequences with V and J called. These copies leave out some clones; in studies compared against another copy, an unresolved V gene accounts for under half, and the cause of the remainder is not known. V, J and clone size are taken as reported in that table, and D and trimming were inferred from the DNA itself. The sample table shows approximately 510,000 clones, and less than 85% are seen once. The top ten constitute 10% to 15% of the sample.

The V and J segments used are TRBV11-2 and TRBJ2-2; the D gene remains uncertain. This TCR was recovered from a woman in her thirties or forties in good health. Some clones in this sample may be carry-over from other donors' samples. The sequenced sample consisted of PBMCs. The CDR3 reads as follows: CARLRPPVRAGELFF. The DNA reads TGTGCCAGACTTCGTCCTCCGGTTCGCGCCGGGGAGCTGTTTTTT.